What follows is one TCR beta chain and its context. Its specificity is not known. This sample stems from a study of PD-1 blockade in classical Hodgkin lymphoma. Study-wide results and limits: The study found that TCR diversity rose significantly by C4D1 in CD4+ but not CD8+ cells. Nivolumab initiation under 1 year post-ASCT meant exclusion.

Here immunoSEQ multiplex PCR was the method, and the copy in TCRdb shows in-frame clones only, minus some. The profile shows nearly 55,000 clones, over 70% of them singletons. Germline-derived CDR1 and CDR2 are SGHDT and YYEEEE. After removal of 4 bases from V and 7 bases from J, the junction contained 6 bases not matched to a gene. The CDR3 spans 14 residues. The patients all showed relapse after autologous stem cell transplantation, while their brentuximab vedotin exposure varied. The sequence came from a human donor with classical Hodgkin lymphoma. The chain couples TRBV5-6 to TRBJ2-1; the match to TRBD2 covers 9 bases. The sample consisted of peripheral blood mononuclear cells (PBMCs), taken at baseline. This CDR3 is CASSQGLAHNEQFF. CDR3 DNA sequence: TGTGCCAGCAGCCAGGGACTAGCCCATAATGAGCAGTTCTTC. The complete variable domain, with remaining parts taken from reference TRBV5-6 and TRBJ2-1, reads DAGVTQSPTHLIKTRGQQVTLRCSPKSGHDTVSWYQQALGQGPQFIFQYYEEEERQRGNFPDRFSGHQFPNYSSELNVNALLLGDSALYLCASSQGLAHNEQFFGPGTRLTVL.